This record covers a single T cell receptor (beta chain). Repertoires were generated with immunoSEQ multiplex PCR, while TCRdb's copy carries only in-frame clones and drops some. This table has about 12,000 clones, more than 65% appearing once. The entry originates in a study of blood T cell repertoires in COVID-19. The germline V and J ends were trimmed by 7 bases and 1 base, with 13 bases remaining between them. CDR1 is KGHDR and CDR2 is SFDVKD in the germline V gene. CDR3 length: 14 residues. The sequenced sample was peripheral blood. This TCR derives from a man aged 60 to 69 with COVID-19, enrolled during active disease. J is TRBJ2-7 and V is TRBV24-1; tentative D call: TRBD2 (6 bases). This chain's CDR3 is CATRVGEVSYEQYF. The CDR3 DNA is TGTGCCACCAGGGTGGGGGAGGTTTCCTACGAGCAGTACTTC.